These T cell receptor beta chains were read from a single sample in a study of shared clonotypes between healthy human individuals. Using immunoSEQ multiplex PCR, the repertoire was profiled, and TCRdb retains in-frame clones only, with some absent. This sample has 2 million to 3 million clones; 90% to 95% occur once, and the top ten carry more than 0.35%. Sequencing was done on a sample of naive CD4+ T cells from PBMCs. These receptors were taken from a young man in good health. Some clones in this sample may be carry-over from other donors' samples. Both conserved end residues are part of each CDR3. Each record gives: V gene, J gene, CDR3 protein.

>TRBV28|TRBJ2-5
CASSLASQETQYF
>TRBV28|TRBJ2-2
CASSPLVAGTGELFF
>TRBV6-1|TRBJ2-1
CASRVQGGLGNEQFF
>TRBV28|.
CASRPHGLPYEQYF
>TRBV5-1|TRBJ2-6
CASSPWTSGRGGANVLTF
>TRBV15|TRBJ1-5
CATSRDLGQGGFQPQHF
>TRBV27|TRBJ1-6
CASSLLAYRLALHF
>TRBV30|TRBJ1-3
CACKDRTSSGNTIYF
>TRBV6-4|TRBJ2-6
CASSESGANVLTF
>TRBV5-1|TRBJ1-2
CASRPDNYGYTF
>TRBV5-4|TRBJ2-5
CASSLGSILLVGETQYF
>TRBV14|TRBJ2-4
CASSQEAGILAKNIQYF
>TRBV18|TRBJ2-4
CASSPSVAKNIQYF
>TRBV12-5|TRBJ2-7
CASAPQGGRVENEQYF
>TRBV18|TRBJ1-5
CASSQDRGNQPQHF
>TRBV30|TRBJ2-2
CAWSRTSGRASGELFF
>TRBV5-1|TRBJ2-7
CASSPRTGSNEQYF
>TRBV5-6|TRBJ2-6
CASSDRDRPSGANVLTF
>TRBV18|TRBJ2-2
CASSPPGGGPTGELFF
>TRBV7-9|TRBJ2-3
CASSSLTGPDTQYF
>TRBV7-6|TRBJ2-2
CASSLVWLGSDPDTGELFF
>TRBV19|TRBJ2-1
CASRSGTPRAHEQFF
>TRBV7-2|TRBJ2-3
CASSLKGEDTQYF
>TRBV18|TRBJ2-7
CASSPRREGTYEQYF
>TRBV10-3|TRBJ1-2
CAISTVYGYTF
>TRBV25-1|TRBJ2-7
CASSPSRGATYEQYF
>TRBV16|TRBJ1-1
CASSQYKGWNTEAFF
>TRBV25-1|TRBJ2-7
CASSREGYSYEQYF
>TRBV7-3|TRBJ1-1
CASSFRGNTEAFF